This entry lists 27 T cell receptor beta chains sequenced from one sample in a study of neoadjuvant nivolumab and ipilimumab in lung cancer. Only in-frame clones appear in the TCRdb table, and some are missing; sequencing was by immunoSEQ multiplex PCR. The sample includes approximately 29,000 clones, about 83% of them seen just once. This sample comprised tumor tissue, obtained after neoadjuvant nivolumab, alone or with ipilimumab, at or shortly before surgery. The receptors originated from an adult with non-small cell lung cancer.

The V and J genes are TRBV5-1 and TRBJ2-3; TRBD2 aligns across 11 bases. From germline, CDR1 is SGHRS and CDR2 YFSETQ. The J segment lost 6 bases and the V segment lost 0 bases, leaving 6 bases of the junction unmatched. The CDR3 totals 16 residues. The CDR3 protein is CASSLALAGGLDTQYF. The CDR3 bases are TGCGCCAGCAGCTTGGCGCTAGCGGGGGGTCTCGATACGCAGTATTTT.

This rearrangement joins TRBV13 to TRBJ1-6, with D tentatively TRBD1 (6 bases). This CDR3 is 15 amino acids long. Per germline, CDR1 PRHDT and CDR2 FYEKMQ (reference sequence). V dropped 0 bases and J dropped 10 bases, with 13 bases sitting between them. The CDR3 DNA reads TGTGCCAGCAGCTTAGGAGCTCGGGACACCTCACCCCTCCACTTT. This gives the protein CASSLGARDTSPLHF.

Here the CDR3 reads CATLDGLDEQFF. The DNA for the CDR3 is TGTGCGACCCTGGACGGTCTAGATGAGCAGTTCTTC. This chain connects TRBV10-3 to TRBJ2-1; D remains ambiguous. CDR1 and CDR2 (germline): ENHRY, SYGVKD. There are 12 residues in the CDR3.

This clone has only a few counts. The CDR3 sequence: CASSETGTGELFF. For the CDR3, the DNA is TGTGCCAGCAGTGAAACAGGCACCGGGGAGCTGTTTTTT. The V and J genes are TRBV6-4 and TRBJ2-2, with a weak D call TRBD1 (5 bases). The germline V gene has CDR1 MRHNA and CDR2 SNTAGT. V lost 3 bases and J lost 4, with 6 bases in between. The CDR3 has 13 residues.

DNA of the CDR3: TGTGCCAGCAGCCAAGGTCTCGTTACTATTCAGTACTTC. This translates into CASSQGLVTIQYF. The genes are TRBV14 and TRBJ2-4; unclear D gene. Trimming took off 1 base at V and 10 bases at J, with 11 bases between the two ends. CDR3 length: 13 amino acids. Germline V gene data show CDR1 as SGHDN and CDR2 as FVKESK.

The chain carries TRBV18 and TRBJ1-1; TRBD1 matches at 9 bases. Germline CDR1 KGHSH, CDR2 LQKENI. Losses at the gene ends were 2 bases for V and 5 bases for J; bases not matched to a gene: 6. The CDR3 runs 15 residues. CDR3 in DNA: TGTGCCAGCTCACCATCGGACAGGGGTGGAACTGAAGCTTTCTTT. Its protein is CASSPSDRGGTEAFF.

About this clone: Other DNA sequences in this sample translate to the same CDR3. The chain links TRBV9 to TRBJ2-3; D gene unclear. Germline V lookup: CDR1 SGDLS, CDR2 YYNGEE. V gave up 0 bases and J gave up 0 bases, with 5 bases separating them. The CDR3 totals 14 residues. CDR3 loop: CASSVVDSTDTQYF. CDR3 coding DNA: TGTGCCAGCAGCGTAGTTGACAGCACAGATACGCAGTATTTT.

J is TRBJ2-2 and V is TRBV7-9; D uncertain. The V gene's germline CDR1 is SEHNR and CDR2 FQNEAQ (reference sequence). The CDR3 is 12 residues long. Trimming took off 3 bases at V and 8 bases at J, with 7 bases between the two ends. For the CDR3, the DNA is TGTGCCAGCAGCTTGGAAAAGGGGGAGCTGTTTTTT. Amino acid sequence: CASSLEKGELFF. The variable domain in full, with the rest retrieved from reference TRBV7-9 and TRBJ2-2, is DTGVSQNPRHKITKRGQNVTFRCDPISEHNRLYWYRQTLGQGPEFLTYFQNEAQLEKSRLLSDRFSAERPKGSFSTLEIQRTEQGDSAMYLCASSLEKGELFFGEGSRLTVL.

The V gene is TRBV27, the J gene TRBJ2-7; no clear D gene. V lost 3 bases and J lost 3, with 6 bases in between. Germline values: CDR1 MNHEY, CDR2 SMNVEV (reference sequence). The CDR3 is made up of 12 amino acids. Here the CDR3 reads CASSFGGYEQYF. As DNA, the CDR3 is TGTGCCAGCAGTTTCGGCGGCTACGAGCAGTACTTC.

The V call is TRBV6-5, the J call TRBJ1-6; D remains ambiguous. Germline CDR1 is MNHEY and CDR2 is SVGAGI. The CDR3 is 12 amino acids. Trimming shortened V by 5 bases and J by 4 bases, and 3 bases separated the two germline ends. The CDR3 here is CASSDYNSPLHF. CDR3 DNA sequence: TGTGCCAGCAGTGATTATAATTCACCCCTCCACTTT.

The V gene is TRBV5-1, the J gene TRBJ2-7; 8 bases line up with TRBD1. Per the germline V gene, CDR1 is SGHRS and CDR2 is YFSETQ. The CDR3 runs to 14 residues. After removal of 4 bases from V and 7 bases from J, the junction contained 10 bases not matched to a gene. Here the CDR3 DNA reads TGCGCCAGCAGCGAAGGACAGGGTGGCGGAGAGCAGTACTTC. Amino acid sequence: CASSEGQGGGEQYF.

The chain uses TRBV7-9 and TRBJ2-7, with 11 bases fitting TRBD1. The CDR3 has 13 residues. Germline trimming cut 5 bases from V and 6 bases from J; bases unmatched to any gene: 3. The germline V gene has CDR1 SEHNR and CDR2 FQNEAQ (reference sequence). The CDR3 loop reads CASSPGTGGEQYF. CDR3 nucleotides: TGTGCCAGCAGCCCCGGGACAGGGGGCGAGCAGTACTTC.

This chain uses TRBV11-3 with TRBJ1-3, with D possibly TRBD1 on 6 matching bases. The CDR3 length is 15 residues. Trimming took off 5 bases at V and 0 bases at J, with 11 bases between the two ends. Germline loops: CDR1 SGHNT, CDR2 YENEEA. DNA of the CDR3: TGTGCCAGCAGCCCCGAACAGGGCTCTGGAAACACCATATATTTT. Residues: CASSPEQGSGNTIYF.

This chain joins TRBV11-3 and TRBJ2-5; unclear D gene. V shed 5 bases and J shed 0 bases, with 10 bases lying between them. Germline V gene sequence: CDR1 SGHNT, CDR2 YENEEA. The CDR3 totals 14 residues. The CDR3: CASSVGGDQETQYF. For the CDR3, the DNA is TGTGCCAGCAGCGTAGGTGGAGACCAAGAGACCCAGTACTTC.

This chain uses TRBV18 with TRBJ1-1; D gene uncertain. V was trimmed by 0 bases and J by 7 bases, leaving 9 bases between them. Germline loops: CDR1 KGHSH, CDR2 LQKENI. The CDR3 totals 13 residues. CDR3 bases: TGTGCCAGCTCACCACCGATGTCGGGTGAAGCTTTCTTT. Protein sequence: CASSPPMSGEAFF.

The rearrangement uses TRBV27 and TRBJ1-2; D call uncertain. The germline gives CDR1 MNHEY, CDR2 SMNVEV (reference sequence). There are 13 residues in the CDR3. The ends were cut back, 6 bases at V and 5 bases at J, with 13 bases in the middle. The CDR3 sequence is CASSLGWRYGYTF. The CDR3 DNA sequence: TGTGCCAGCAGCTTAGGGTGGAGGTATGGCTACACCTTC.

This chain links TRBV2 with TRBJ1-6, with 7 bases lining up with TRBD1. The germline V gene has CDR1 SNHLY and CDR2 FYNNEI. Unmatched junction bases numbered 7, after V lost 5 bases and J lost 9 bases. The CDR3 covers 14 residues. The CDR3 DNA reads TGTGCCAGCAGTAAACAGGGGAGCGGTTCACCCCTCCACTTT. As protein: CASSKQGSGSPLHF. Full variable domain (remainder filled in from reference TRBV2 and TRBJ1-6): EPEVTQTPSHQVTQMGQEVILRCVPISNHLYFYWYRQILGQKVEFLVSFYNNEISEKSEIFDDQFSVERPDGSNFTLKIRSTKLEDSAMYFCASSKQGSGSPLHFGNGTRLTVT.

As to this clone: Mismatch with germline at one junction end may stem from a read error. The V and J genes are TRBV7-7 and TRBJ2-3; TRBD2 matches at 13 bases. This CDR3 has 16 amino acids. Germline V lookup: CDR1 SSHAT, CDR2 FNYEAQ (reference sequence). The CDR3 nucleotides are TGTGCTAGCAGCTTAGGACTAGCGGGGGAAACAGATACGCAGTATTTT. Its protein product is CASSLGLAGETDTQYF.

The V gene is TRBV27, the J gene TRBJ1-5, with no clear D. The V and J ends lost 1 base and 5 bases respectively, with 21 bases between them. The CDR3 extends over 18 amino acids. Germline CDR1 MNHEY, CDR2 SMNVEV (reference sequence). CDR3 residues: CASSLFAPGRKGDQPQHF. In DNA form, the CDR3 reads TGTGCCAGCAGTTTATTCGCCCCCGGGCGTAAGGGAGATCAGCCCCAGCATTTT.

The chain is built from TRBV5-1 and TRBJ1-4; no firm D call. CDR3 length: 14 amino acids. Per the germline V gene, CDR1 is SGHRS and CDR2 is YFSETQ. The V and J ends lost 0 bases and 6 bases respectively, with 9 bases between them. DNA for the CDR3: TGCGCCAGCAGCTTGGCCGCTGGGGATGAAAAACTGTTTTTT. Protein sequence: CASSLAAGDEKLFF.

This chain links TRBV5-4 with TRBJ1-1; no firm D call. From germline, CDR1 is SGHNT and CDR2 YYREEE (reference sequence). V was cut by 3 bases and J by 1 base, with 4 bases left in between. This CDR3 comprises 12 residues. As DNA, the CDR3 is TGTGCCAGCAGCTCGCCGAACACTGAAGCTTTCTTT. Protein product: CASSSPNTEAFF.

The chain carries TRBV7-3 and TRBJ2-5; TRBD1 matches 7 bases. The CDR3 has 13 amino acids. Per the germline V gene, CDR1 is SGHTA and CDR2 is FQGTGA. Germline trimming cut 4 bases from V and 3 bases from J; bases unmatched to any gene: 2. The CDR3 nucleotides read TGTGCCAGCAGCTCCGGACAGGAAGAGACCCAGTACTTC. It encodes CASSSGQEETQYF.

The rearrangement uses TRBV5-8 and TRBJ1-5; TRBD1 aligns across 8 bases. Per germline, CDR1 SGHTS and CDR2 YDEGEE. The CDR3 runs 16 residues. The J segment lost 2 bases and the V segment lost 2 bases, leaving 6 bases of the junction unmatched. The DNA of the CDR3 is TGTGCCAGCAGCTTTATTGGACAGGGCGGCAATCAGCCCCAGCATTTT. Translating it yields CASSFIGQGGNQPQHF. Full variable domain (remainder filled in from reference TRBV5-8 and TRBJ1-5): EAGVTQSPTHLIKTRGQQATLRCSPISGHTSVYWYQQALGLGLQFLLWYDEGEERNRGNFPPRFSGRQFPNYSSELNVNALELEDSALYLCASSFIGQGGNQPQHFGDGTRLSIL.

The chain is built from TRBV10-3 and TRBJ1-1, with D perhaps TRBD1 (5 bases). The CDR3 has 13 residues. With 7 bases removed from V and 1 base from J, the gap between germline ends came to 10 bases. Germline V gene data show CDR1 as ENHRY and CDR2 as SYGVKD. The DNA for the CDR3 is TGTGCCATCACCAGGGCTGCGAACACTGAAGCTTTCTTT. This codes for CAITRAANTEAFF.

This sequence joins TRBV7-9 and TRBJ1-1; tentative D call: TRBD1 (6 bases). Germline CDR1 reads SEHNR; CDR2 reads FQNEAQ (reference sequence). The CDR3 is made up of 16 amino acids. V was cut by 3 bases and J by 0 bases, with 14 bases left in between. CDR3 amino acids: CASSFSWTVMNTEAFF. The CDR3 DNA reads TGTGCCAGCAGCTTTTCCTGGACAGTAATGAACACTGAAGCTTTCTTT.

The genes are TRBV9 and TRBJ2-2; 12 bases match TRBD2. This CDR3 region has 16 residues. J gave up 5 bases and V 4 bases, and 6 bases lay outside the gene matches. Per the germline V gene, CDR1 is SGDLS and CDR2 is YYNGEE. CDR3 DNA: TGTGCCAGCAGCCCCCTTCTAGCGGGAGGGACCGGGGAGCTGTTTTTT. This encodes CASSPLLAGGTGELFF.

The sample holds a few counts of this clone. The V gene is TRBV5-1, the J gene TRBJ1-1, with 10 nucleotides matching TRBD1. The CDR3 covers 15 residues. Unmatched junction bases numbered 6, after V lost 4 bases and J lost 3 bases. CDR1 and CDR2 from the germline V gene are SGHRS and YFSETQ. The CDR3 bases are TGCGCCAGCAGCACCGGGACAGGGGTGGACACTGAAGCTTTCTTT. Protein sequence: CASSTGTGVDTEAFF.